These 27 T cell receptor beta chains originate from one sample sequenced in a study of identical twins. One entry per CDR3 protein results from TCRdb running MiXCR on the 5' RACE reads. The sample carries 420,000 or so distinct CDR3 sequences, 15% to 20% recorded once. The sample was naive T cells sorted from blood. These receptors were obtained from a man over 45 in good health.

As for this clonotype: Germline and junction disagree at one end, which may indicate a read error. This rearrangement joins TRBV6-5 to TRBJ2-1; no reliable D call. Germline V gene data show CDR1 as MNHEY and CDR2 as SVGAGI. There are 13 residues in the CDR3. CDR3 nucleotides: TGTCCCAGCAGTTACCTAGAGTTCAATGAGCAGTTCTTC. It encodes CPSSYLEFNEQFF.

J is TRBJ2-5 and V is TRBV7-2; D is undetermined. CDR1 and CDR2 (germline): SGHTA, FQGNSA. This CDR3 comprises 14 residues. The V and J ends lost 5 bases and 0 bases respectively, with 10 bases between them. CDR3 sequence reads: CASSILPYQETQYF. As DNA, the CDR3 is TGTGCCAGCAGCATCCTACCGTACCAAGAGACCCAGTACTTC.

This chain uses TRBV25-1 with TRBJ2-3, with D maybe TRBD1 (6 bases). The V gene lost 6 bases and the J gene lost 1 base, with 11 bases spanning the gap. This CDR3 contains 14 residues. Looked up from germline, CDR1 is MGHDK and CDR2 is SYGVNS. Here the CDR3 reads CASRDSRRTDTQYF. CDR3 nucleotides: TGTGCCAGCAGGGACAGCCGACGCACAGATACGCAGTATTTT.

This clonotype came up a few times. A much larger clone sits a single nucleotide away, making a read error possible. The chain couples TRBV12-3 or TRBV12-4 to TRBJ2-3, with D unresolved. The CDR3 has 12 residues. Trimming removed 6 bases at V and 0 bases at J, with 4 bases between. The CDR3, as DNA: TGTGCCAGCAGACCTAGCACAGATACGCAGTATTTT. This codes for CASRPSTDTQYF.

This clonotype has just a few counts. The gene calls are TRBV6-5 and TRBJ2-1; TRBD2 matches 11 bases. The germline V gene has CDR1 MNHEY and CDR2 SVGAGI. J was trimmed by 8 bases and V by 4 bases; bases with no gene match: 4. CDR3 length: 14 residues. The CDR3 nucleotides read TGTGCCAGCAGTTTAGCGGGAGGGTTGGATGAGCAGTTCTTC. It encodes CASSLAGGLDEQFF.

This clonotype was detected a few times. CDR3 DNA: TGTGCCAGCAGCTTAGGAGGGAACAATTCACCCCTCCACTTT. Its protein product is CASSLGGNNSPLHF. V and J are TRBV7-2 and TRBJ1-6; D gene unclear. The CDR3 is 14 residues long. The germline gives CDR1 SGHTA, CDR2 FQGNSA. The V and J ends lost 1 base and 7 bases respectively, with 8 bases between them.

V usage is TRBV20-1 and J usage is TRBJ1-5; D gene uncertain. There are 12 residues in the CDR3. Trimming cost V 5 bases and J 7 bases, with 12 bases left between them. Germline V gene lookup returns CDR1 DFQATT and CDR2 SNEGSKA (reference sequence). The CDR3 protein is CSAQLARQPQHF. The DNA for the CDR3 is TGCAGTGCTCAACTGGCGCGACAGCCCCAGCATTTT.

In the case of this clonotype: A single base separates this from a much larger clone, so it may be a read error. The CDR3, as DNA: TGTGCCAGCAGTCTAGCAGGGGCCACCTACGAGCAGTACTTC. Its protein product is CASSLAGATYEQYF. V is TRBV27 and J is TRBJ2-7, with D possibly matching TRBD1 (6 bases). The CDR3 spans 14 residues. CDR1 is MNHEY and CDR2 is SMNVEV in the germline V gene (reference sequence). Trimming stripped 5 bases from V and 2 bases from J, with 13 bases between.

This clonotype appeared a few times. The V gene is TRBV4-3, the J gene TRBJ2-4, with TRBD1 as a possible D gene (5 bases). V shed 0 bases and J shed 0 bases, with 12 bases lying between them. From germline, CDR1 is LGHNA and CDR2 YSLEER. This CDR3 has 17 amino acids. CDR3 DNA sequence: TGCGCCAGCAGCCAAGATAGGGCAGGGTCAGCCAAAAACATTCAGTACTTC. The encoded protein is CASSQDRAGSAKNIQYF.

The chain combines TRBV11-2 with TRBJ2-3, with 10 positions matching TRBD2. Germline trimming cut 1 base from V and 6 bases from J; bases unmatched to any gene: 10. Germline V gene sequence: CDR1 SGHAT, CDR2 FQNNGV. This CDR3 spans 17 amino acids. CDR3 sequence (DNA): TGTGCCAGCAGCTTAGGGTCTAGCGGGGGCTGGGGGGATACGCAGTATTTT. Residues: CASSLGSSGGWGDTQYF.

The chain recombines TRBV29-1 with TRBJ2-7, with D possibly being TRBD2 (6 bases). CDR3 length: 13 amino acids. Looked up from germline, CDR1 is SQVTM and CDR2 is ANQGSEA. V lost 6 bases to trimming and J lost 0 bases, with 12 bases between them. The DNA of the CDR3 is TGCAGCGTGGGGCCGGAGGGCTCCTACGAGCAGTACTTC. Amino acid sequence: CSVGPEGSYEQYF.

The genes are TRBV20-1 and TRBJ2-7, with 7 bases identical to TRBD1. Germline V gene lookup returns CDR1 DFQATT and CDR2 SNEGSKA (reference sequence). With 6 bases clipped from V and 0 bases from J, the junction kept 5 bases outside the gene matches. The CDR3 contains 13 residues. CDR3 loop: CSAETGSSYEQYF. The CDR3 nucleotides read TGCAGTGCCGAGACAGGGAGCTCCTACGAGCAGTACTTC.

V is TRBV5-1 and J is TRBJ1-1, with TRBD1 identical over 7 bases. V was clipped by 5 bases and J by 4 bases; unmatched bases: 8. CDR1 and CDR2 (germline): SGHRS, YFSETQ. This CDR3 spans 14 amino acids. CDR3 in DNA: TGCGCCAGCAGGAGCCGACAGGGAAGCACTGAAGCTTTCTTT. Protein: CASRSRQGSTEAFF.

This clonotype was counted many times. The chain employs TRBV12-3 or TRBV12-4 and TRBJ2-1; no definite D call. The CDR3 has 15 residues. V lost 2 bases to trimming and J lost 0 bases, with 8 bases between them. The CDR3 loop is CASSLTYSSYNEQFF. Written as DNA, the CDR3 is TGTGCCAGCAGTTTAACATATAGCTCCTACAATGAGCAGTTCTTC.

This clonotype was observed a few times. The V gene is TRBV5-5, the J gene TRBJ2-3; D is perhaps TRBD1 or TRBD2 (5 bases each). V lost 4 bases and J lost 2, with 20 bases in between. CDR1 is SGHKS and CDR2 is YYEKEE in the germline V gene (reference sequence). The CDR3 totals 17 residues. DNA for the CDR3: TGTGCCAGCAGCCCCCGGGGCACAGAAATATTCACAGATACGCAGTATTTT. This sequence encodes CASSPRGTEIFTDTQYF.

In this sample, this clonotype turned up many times. The chain's CDR3 is CASFFSGSSYEQYF. CDR3 coding DNA: TGTGCCAGTTTCTTTAGCGGGAGCTCCTACGAGCAGTACTTC. V usage is TRBV28 and J usage is TRBJ2-7; 9 nucleotides line up with TRBD2. The V and J ends lost 9 bases and 0 bases, in that order; junction bases with no gene match: 6. CDR1 and CDR2 (germline): MDHEN, SYDVKM. The CDR3 covers 14 residues.

At least ten counts were recorded for this clonotype. The CDR3 sequence: CASSQFPGPQETQYF. Here the CDR3 DNA reads TGCGCCAGCAGCCAATTCCCGGGACCGCAAGAGACCCAGTACTTC. This sequence joins TRBV4-1 and TRBJ2-5; D might be TRBD1 or TRBD2, each matching 5 bases. Trimming removed 2 bases at V and 2 bases at J, with 12 bases between. In germline, CDR1 is MGHRA, CDR2 YSYEKL. This CDR3 has 15 amino acids.

At least ten counts were recorded for this clonotype. The rearrangement joins TRBV20-1 to TRBJ1-2, with D unresolved. V dropped 0 bases and J dropped 2 bases, with 7 bases sitting between them. Germline CDR1 is DFQATT and CDR2 is SNEGSKA (reference sequence). The CDR3 consists of 13 residues. The CDR3 nucleotides are TGCAGTGCTAGAGAAAGCCAGAACTATGGCTACACCTTC. Its translation: CSARESQNYGYTF.

This clonotype appeared a few times. The chain combines TRBV12-3 or TRBV12-4 with TRBJ1-2; maybe TRBD1 (5 bases). Trimming cost V 2 bases and J 2 bases, with 9 bases left between them. CDR3 size: 14 residues. CDR3 sequence reads: CASSLRAGNYGYTF. The CDR3 DNA sequence: TGTGCCAGCAGTTTAAGGGCAGGGAACTATGGCTACACCTTC.

This clonotype was seen at least ten times. The J gene is TRBJ2-7, the V gene TRBV6-2 or TRBV6-3; TRBD1 agrees at 10 bases. The CDR3 extends over 15 amino acids. J was trimmed by 1 base and V by 10 bases; bases with no gene match: 10. Germline V gene lookup returns CDR1 MNHEY and CDR2 SVGEGT. The DNA of the CDR3 is TGTGCCACCATCCGGACAGGGGGTAGGTCCTACGAGCAGTACTTC. Translation: CATIRTGGRSYEQYF.

This clonotype was counted a few times. This chain connects TRBV12-3 or TRBV12-4 to TRBJ1-5; no clear D. The CDR3 is made up of 13 amino acids. Trimming pared 5 bases from V and 5 bases from J, leaving 10 bases between. The CDR3 DNA is TGTGCCAGCAGTGGAGGGATACATCAGCCCCAGCATTTT. Its translation: CASSGGIHQPQHF.

Many counts were recorded for this clonotype. J is TRBJ1-1 and V is TRBV6-2 or TRBV6-3; D is perhaps TRBD1 (5 bases). Germline assignment: CDR1 MNHEY and CDR2 SVGEGT. V gave up 0 bases and J gave up 4 bases, with 9 bases separating them. The length of the CDR3 is 14 residues. The CDR3 coding sequence is TGTGCCAGCAGTTACTCGGGGCGGACCACTGAAGCTTTCTTT. It codes for CASSYSGRTTEAFF.

The chain joins TRBV5-1 to TRBJ2-3; 7 bases line up with TRBD1. From germline, CDR1 is SGHRS and CDR2 YFSETQ. The length of the CDR3 is 15 residues. Germline trimming cut 0 bases from V and 4 bases from J; bases unmatched to any gene: 5. The CDR3 coding sequence is TGCGCCAGCAGCTTGGACAGGGGACGGGCAGATACGCAGTATTTT. It translates to CASSLDRGRADTQYF.

This clonotype appeared a few times. The chain's CDR3 is CASSLSIPGSEQYF. The CDR3 coding sequence is TGTGCCAGCAGCCTTAGTATTCCAGGTAGCGAGCAGTACTTC. The J gene is TRBJ2-7, the V gene TRBV7-9; D is undetermined. Germline V gene lookup returns CDR1 SEHNR and CDR2 FQNEAQ (reference sequence). V was cut by 5 bases and J by 6 bases, with 17 bases left in between. There are 14 residues in the CDR3.

Note on this clonotype: It may be a read error: a sequence one base away is much more abundant. The rearrangement uses TRBV29-1 and TRBJ2-2; D might be TRBD1 (5 bases). The germline V gene has CDR1 SQVTM and CDR2 ANQGSEA. The V end was cut by 7 bases, the J end by 5 bases, with 14 bases between. The CDR3 spans 13 residues. The CDR3 is CSAPDTRTGELFF. The DNA of the CDR3 is TGCAGCGCTCCGGACACGAGAACCGGGGAGCTGTTTTTT.

The chain employs TRBV5-1 and TRBJ1-2, with D possibly being TRBD1 (5 bases). The ends were cut back, 4 bases at V and 1 base at J, with 8 bases in the middle. This CDR3 comprises 13 residues. Germline V gene sequence: CDR1 SGHRS, CDR2 YFSETQ. In DNA form, the CDR3 reads TGCGCCAGCAGCATCGACAGTAACTATGGCTACACCTTC. Translation gives CASSIDSNYGYTF.

The rearrangement joins TRBV6-2 or TRBV6-3 to TRBJ2-2, with D possibly TRBD2 on 5 matching bases. This CDR3 is 16 amino acids long. The V and J ends lost 3 bases and 5 bases respectively, with 16 bases between them. Germline V lookup: CDR1 MNHEY, CDR2 SVGEGT. The CDR3, as DNA: TGTGCCAGCAGTTATTCGAGCGGACGGCTTACCGGGGAGCTGTTTTTT. Its translation is CASSYSSGRLTGELFF.